A selection of T cell receptor beta chains follows, all from one sample in a study of PD-L1 blockade in urothelial cancer. Profiling relied on immunoSEQ multiplex PCR, and the TCRdb table lists in-frame clones only, not all of them. The sample lists 57,000 or so clones; approximately 80% were seen once. The sample was PBMCs, taken around atezolizumab (anti-PD-L1) treatment. The receptors were sampled from a man aged 65-85 years with urothelial cancer. Both conserved end residues are part of each CDR3. Each record gives: clone size, J gene, D gene, V gene, CDR3 DNA, CDR3 protein. A D gene is named only where the DNA matches it firmly. Not every row has a clone size; where given, it reads once, few, many or a size class.

abundance: few
j_gene: TRBJ2-7
d_gene: NA
v_gene: TRBV7-2
CDR3nt: TGTGCCAGCAGCTTACCGGGGGGCGAGTACGAGCAGTACTTC
CDR3aa: CASSLPGGEYEQYF

abundance: NA
j_gene: TRBJ2-3
d_gene: NA
v_gene: TRBV9
CDR3nt: TGTGCCAGCAGAGCCGGACTACCCGGAGATACGCAGTATTTT
CDR3aa: CASRAGLPGDTQYF

abundance: NA
j_gene: TRBJ2-3
d_gene: TRBD1
v_gene: TRBV30
CDR3nt: TGTGCCTCTAAACTCCGGGACAGGGCAGGAGATACGCAGTATTTT
CDR3aa: CASKLRDRAGDTQYF

abundance: NA
j_gene: TRBJ2-3
d_gene: TRBD2
v_gene: TRBV5-4
CDR3nt: TGTGCCAGCAGCTCTAAGCGGGAGGGAACAGATACGCAGTATTTT
CDR3aa: CASSSKREGTDTQYF

abundance: NA
j_gene: TRBJ1-5
d_gene: TRBD1
v_gene: TRBV5-1
CDR3nt: TGCGCCAGCAGCTTGTCGGGACAGGGCAGTCAGCCCCAGCATTTT
CDR3aa: CASSLSGQGSQPQHF

abundance: once
j_gene: TRBJ2-5
d_gene: NA
v_gene: TRBV28
CDR3nt: TGTGCCAGCAGCCCCAGACTAGAGGAGACCCAGTACTTC
CDR3aa: CASSPRLEETQYF

abundance: NA
j_gene: TRBJ1-4
d_gene: NA
v_gene: TRBV30
CDR3nt: TGTGCCTGGAGGTTAGACAGCTATAATGAAAAACTGTTTTTT
CDR3aa: CAWRLDSYNEKLFF

abundance: NA
j_gene: TRBJ2-1
d_gene: TRBD2
v_gene: TRBV5-1
CDR3nt: TGCGCCAGCAGCTCACGCGTCCCGGGACTAGCGGGGCCGTACAATGAGCAGTTCTTC
CDR3aa: CASSSRVPGLAGPYNEQFF

abundance: few
j_gene: TRBJ1-1
d_gene: NA
v_gene: TRBV6-6
CDR3nt: TGTGCCAGCAGGCGCGGACAGAAGAACACTGAAGCTTTCTTT
CDR3aa: CASRRGQKNTEAFF

abundance: few
j_gene: TRBJ2-5
d_gene: NA
v_gene: TRBV5-6
CDR3nt: TGTGCCAGCAGCTTGCAACCGGGATCGCGGACCCAGTACTTC
CDR3aa: CASSLQPGSRTQYF

abundance: once
j_gene: TRBJ2-3
d_gene: NA
v_gene: TRBV27
CDR3nt: TGTGCCAGCAGTTCCCAGGGCCTGGGTACGCAGTATTTT
CDR3aa: CASSSQGLGTQYF

abundance: NA
j_gene: TRBJ1-1
d_gene: TRBD1
v_gene: TRBV9
CDR3nt: TGTGCCAGCAGCGTAGGAGTGAGGACAGGGCGGGCCACTGAAGCTTTCTTT
CDR3aa: CASSVGVRTGRATEAFF

abundance: NA
j_gene: TRBJ2-3
d_gene: TRBD1
v_gene: TRBV5-1
CDR3nt: TGCGCCAGCAGCTTGGGACAGGGTGGAGATACGCAGTATTTT
CDR3aa: CASSLGQGGDTQYF

abundance: NA
j_gene: TRBJ2-6
d_gene: NA
v_gene: TRBV6-1
CDR3nt: TGTGCCGCACTGAGAGCTGGGGCCAACGTCCTGACTTTC
CDR3aa: CAALRAGANVLTF

abundance: NA
j_gene: TRBJ2-7
d_gene: TRBD2
v_gene: TRBV30
CDR3nt: TGTGCCTGGGGACTAGCGGGGCTTGGCTCCTACGAGCAGTACTTC
CDR3aa: CAWGLAGLGSYEQYF

abundance: NA
j_gene: TRBJ1-5
d_gene: TRBD1
v_gene: TRBV2
CDR3nt: TGTGCCAGCAGTGCCGGGACAGGGGGCTCGTCTCCCCAGCATTTT
CDR3aa: CASSAGTGGSSPQHF

abundance: NA
j_gene: TRBJ2-2
d_gene: NA
v_gene: TRBV5-1
CDR3nt: TGCGCCAGCAGCTTGGCGGGGATCGGGGAGCTGTTTTTT
CDR3aa: CASSLAGIGELFF

abundance: NA
j_gene: TRBJ2-2
d_gene: TRBD2
v_gene: TRBV9
CDR3nt: TGTGCCAGCAGCCTCCGTAGCGGGCCCAACACCGGGGAGCTGTTTTTT
CDR3aa: CASSLRSGPNTGELFF

abundance: few
j_gene: TRBJ2-3
d_gene: TRBD2
v_gene: TRBV2
CDR3nt: TGTGCCAGCAGTGAGCGGGAGGTGAGCACAGATACGCAGTATTTT
CDR3aa: CASSEREVSTDTQYF

abundance: once
j_gene: TRBJ2-7
d_gene: TRBD2
v_gene: TRBV28
CDR3nt: TGTGCCAGCAGTATCGCCGGGACTAGCCCTTACGAGCAGTACTTC
CDR3aa: CASSIAGTSPYEQYF

abundance: NA
j_gene: TRBJ2-2
d_gene: NA
v_gene: TRBV12-5
CDR3nt: TGTGCTAGTGGTTTTCCTGAGGGCGTCTTTACCGGGGAGCTGTTTTTT
CDR3aa: CASGFPEGVFTGELFF

abundance: NA
j_gene: TRBJ2-6
d_gene: TRBD1
v_gene: TRBV27
CDR3nt: TGTGCCAGCAGCACGGGACAGGGTCAAGCCTCTGGGGCCAACGTCCTGACTTTC
CDR3aa: CASSTGQGQASGANVLTF

abundance: NA
j_gene: TRBJ2-1
d_gene: NA
v_gene: TRBV6-1
CDR3nt: TGTGCCAGCAGTTTACAGGGAAGTGACAATGAGCAGTTCTTC
CDR3aa: CASSLQGSDNEQFF

abundance: NA
j_gene: TRBJ2-3
d_gene: NA
v_gene: TRBV28
CDR3nt: TGTGCCAGCAGTGGGGACTCGAATACGCAGTATTTT
CDR3aa: CASSGDSNTQYF

abundance: NA
j_gene: TRBJ2-7
d_gene: NA
v_gene: TRBV5-1
CDR3nt: TGCGCCAGCAGCTCCAGCTCCTACGAGCAGTACTTC
CDR3aa: CASSSSSYEQYF

abundance: NA
j_gene: TRBJ2-3
d_gene: TRBD2
v_gene: TRBV29-1
CDR3nt: TGCAGCGTCCAACTAGCGGGGAGCACAGATACGCAGTATTTT
CDR3aa: CSVQLAGSTDTQYF

abundance: NA
j_gene: TRBJ1-2
d_gene: TRBD1
v_gene: TRBV15
CDR3nt: TGTGCCACCAGCACCAGATACGGTGCAGGGGGAGGAAATGGCTACACCTTC
CDR3aa: CATSTRYGAGGGNGYTF

abundance: NA
j_gene: TRBJ2-1
d_gene: TRBD2
v_gene: TRBV30
CDR3nt: TGTGCCTGGAGTGAAGTAGCGGGTTCCTACAATGAGCAGTTCTTC
CDR3aa: CAWSEVAGSYNEQFF

abundance: NA
j_gene: TRBJ2-7
d_gene: TRBD1
v_gene: TRBV29-1
CDR3nt: TGCAGCGTCGGACAGGGCCACGCCGAGCAGTACTTC
CDR3aa: CSVGQGHAEQYF

abundance: NA
j_gene: TRBJ2-2
d_gene: NA
v_gene: TRBV11-3
CDR3nt: TGTGCCAGCAGCTTAGATATGGGACAAGAGAACACCGGGGAGCTGTTTTTT
CDR3aa: CASSLDMGQENTGELFF

abundance: NA
j_gene: TRBJ2-7
d_gene: TRBD1
v_gene: TRBV11-2
CDR3nt: TGTGCCAGCAGCTCCCTGGGACAGGGTCCATACGAGCAGTACTTC
CDR3aa: CASSSLGQGPYEQYF

abundance: once
j_gene: TRBJ2-1
d_gene: NA
v_gene: TRBV30
CDR3nt: TGTGCCTGGACTGAGGCTAATGAGCAGTTCTTC
CDR3aa: CAWTEANEQFF

abundance: NA
j_gene: TRBJ2-1
d_gene: NA
v_gene: TRBV19
CDR3nt: TGTGCCACTCTACGTACTGCGAGCTCCTACAATGAGCAGTTCTTC
CDR3aa: CATLRTASSYNEQFF

abundance: NA
j_gene: TRBJ2-5
d_gene: TRBD2
v_gene: TRBV5-1
CDR3nt: TGCGCCAGCATGATGACTAGCGGGGAAGAGACCCAGTACTTC
CDR3aa: CASMMTSGEETQYF